Sequencing of this T cell receptor (beta chain) was carried out in a study of Graves' ophthalmopathy and Graves' hyperthyroidism. RNA transcripts provided the template for amplifying TCR beta CDR3 regions. Second-round multiplex PCR came after first-round RT-PCR with HTBI primers. TCRdb fed the multiplex PCR reads into MiXCR, producing one record per CDR3 protein. The sample lists hundreds of thousands of distinct CDR3 sequences, 15% to 19% seen once, with 5.5% to 8% in the top ten. This clonotype was detected ten times or more. The sequence was obtained from a woman aged 18-29 years with stable Graves' hyperthyroidism. The sample taken for sequencing was peripheral blood.

The CDR3 DNA reads as TGTGCCAGCAGCTCAGGCCCGTCCTACGAGCAGTACTTC. It encodes CASSSGPSYEQYF. The genes are TRBV7-2 and TRBJ2-7; D remains ambiguous. The CDR3 totals 13 residues. The germline V gene has CDR1 SGHTA and CDR2 FQGNSA. Trimming cost V 4 bases and J 1 base, with 8 bases left between them.